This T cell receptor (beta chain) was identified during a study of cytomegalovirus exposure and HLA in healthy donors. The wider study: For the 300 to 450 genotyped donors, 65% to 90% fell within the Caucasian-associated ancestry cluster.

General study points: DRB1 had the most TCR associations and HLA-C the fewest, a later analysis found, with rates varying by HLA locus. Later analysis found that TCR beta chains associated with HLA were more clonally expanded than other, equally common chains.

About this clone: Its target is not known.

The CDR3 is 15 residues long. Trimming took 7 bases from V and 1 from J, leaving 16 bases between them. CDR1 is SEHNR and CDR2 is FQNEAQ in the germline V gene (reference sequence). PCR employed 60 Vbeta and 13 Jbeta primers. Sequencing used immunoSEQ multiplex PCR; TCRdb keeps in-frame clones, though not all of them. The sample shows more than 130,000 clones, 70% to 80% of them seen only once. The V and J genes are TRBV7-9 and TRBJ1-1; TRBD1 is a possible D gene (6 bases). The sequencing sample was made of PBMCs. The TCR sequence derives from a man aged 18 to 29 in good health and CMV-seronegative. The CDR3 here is CASNSADRKNTEAFF. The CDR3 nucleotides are TGTGCCAGCAACTCGGCGGACAGAAAGAACACTGAAGCTTTCTTT.